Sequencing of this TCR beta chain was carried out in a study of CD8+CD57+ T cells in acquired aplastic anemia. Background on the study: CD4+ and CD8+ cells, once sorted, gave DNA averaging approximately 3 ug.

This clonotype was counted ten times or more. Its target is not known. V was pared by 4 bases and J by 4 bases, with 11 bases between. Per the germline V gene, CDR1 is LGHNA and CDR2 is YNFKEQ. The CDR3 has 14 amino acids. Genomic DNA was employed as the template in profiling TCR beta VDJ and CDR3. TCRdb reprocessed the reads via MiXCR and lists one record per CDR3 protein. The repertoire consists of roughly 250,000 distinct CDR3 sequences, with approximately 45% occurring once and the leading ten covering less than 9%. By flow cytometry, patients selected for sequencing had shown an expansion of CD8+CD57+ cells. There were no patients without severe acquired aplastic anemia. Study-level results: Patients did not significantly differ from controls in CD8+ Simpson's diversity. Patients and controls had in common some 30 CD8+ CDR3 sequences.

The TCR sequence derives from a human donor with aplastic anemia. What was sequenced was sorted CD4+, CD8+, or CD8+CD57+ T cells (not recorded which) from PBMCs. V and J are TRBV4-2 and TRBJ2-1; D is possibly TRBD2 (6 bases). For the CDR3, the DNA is TGTGCCAGCAGCCCCCAGGAGGGGTACAATGAGCAGTTCTTC. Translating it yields CASSPQEGYNEQFF.